The 30 T cell receptor beta chains in this list originate from one sample, sequenced in a study of blood T cells in healthy people across ages. Primed by a sample-barcoded 5' primer and a J-beta primer mix, a second PCR proceeded for about 7 to 12 cycles. TCRdb processed the 5' RACE reads anew with MiXCR; each CDR3 protein has one entry. Here the sample spans over 600,000 distinct CDR3 sequences, about 61% being singletons. The sample was blood. The source is a middle-aged man in good health.

V and J are TRBV2 and TRBJ2-5; 9 bases agree with TRBD1. This CDR3 has 14 residues. J was trimmed by 4 bases and V by 7 bases; bases with no gene match: 7. The V gene's germline CDR1 is SNHLY and CDR2 FYNNEI. CDR3 in DNA: TGTGCCAGCACCACCGGGACAGGGACAGAGACCCAGTACTTC. The encoded protein is CASTTGTGTETQYF.

V and J are TRBV6-6 and TRBJ2-1; D is unclear. Trimming cost V 7 bases and J 12 bases, with 7 bases left between them. The CDR3 has 9 amino acids. CDR1 and CDR2 (germline): MNHNY, SVGAGI (reference sequence). Written as DNA, the CDR3 is TGTGCCAGCATGCAAGGGCAGTTCTTC. It is translated as CASMQGQFF.

The chain combines TRBV4-2 with TRBJ2-7; unclear D gene. Germline CDR1 and CDR2: LGHNA and YNFKEQ. Trimming took off 0 bases at V and 5 bases at J, with 17 bases between the two ends. CDR3 length: 16 amino acids. CDR3 region: CASSQDQVSSWNEQYF. In nucleotides, the CDR3 is TGTGCCAGCAGCCAAGATCAAGTTAGTAGCTGGAACGAGCAGTACTTC.

The chain uses TRBV6-6 and TRBJ2-7, with D unresolved. CDR1 is MNHNY and CDR2 is SVGAGI in the germline V gene (reference sequence). This CDR3 comprises 12 residues. The V end lost 8 bases, the J end lost 3 bases, and 11 bases lay between the germline ends. The CDR3, as DNA: TGTGCCAGCTCAGTGGACGGCTACGAGCAGTACTTC. As protein: CASSVDGYEQYF.

The chain has TRBV5-5 and TRBJ2-1, with 7 bases that match TRBD1. CDR3 length: 19 residues. Germline V lookup: CDR1 SGHKS, CDR2 YYEKEE (reference sequence). The V gene end was trimmed by 0 bases and the J gene end by 0 bases; junction bases not matched to a gene: 12. Written as DNA, the CDR3 is TGTGCCAGCAGCTTGGACGGGGACAGTTTCTACTACTCCTACAATGAGCAGTTCTTC. Residues: CASSLDGDSFYYSYNEQFF.

The V call is TRBV9, the J call TRBJ2-7, with D perhaps matching TRBD1 (5 bases). The V end was cut by 0 bases, the J end by 2 bases, with 12 bases between. The germline gives CDR1 SGDLS, CDR2 YYNGEE. This CDR3 spans 15 amino acids. Written as DNA, the CDR3 is TGTGCCAGCAGCGTAGCAGGGTCGTCGCCCTACGAGCAGTACTTC. This codes for CASSVAGSSPYEQYF.

This chain uses TRBV20-1 with TRBJ2-3; D call uncertain. The ends were cut back, 3 bases at V and 2 bases at J, with 15 bases in the middle. Germline assignment: CDR1 DFQATT and CDR2 SNEGSKA (reference sequence). This CDR3 is 15 amino acids long. CDR3 in amino acids: CSASSDQRATDTQYF. CDR3 bases: TGCAGTGCTAGTTCCGACCAAAGGGCCACAGATACGCAGTATTTT.

V is TRBV18 and J is TRBJ1-1, with 9 bases lining up with TRBD1. The CDR3 loop spans 15 amino acids. The germline CDR1 and CDR2 sequences are KGHSH and LQKENI. Trimming took 3 bases from V and 3 from J; bases not matched to a gene: 5. The DNA of the CDR3 is TGTGCCAGCTCACCTCTGGGACAGGGCGACACTGAAGCTTTCTTT. Translating it yields CASSPLGQGDTEAFF.

The rearrangement uses TRBV4-2 and TRBJ2-1, with TRBD2 matching over 8 bases. Trimming at V came to 1 base and at J to 7 bases, leaving 6 bases not matched to a gene. This CDR3 has 15 amino acids. Germline V CDR1 and CDR2: LGHNA, YNFKEQ. CDR3: CASSQAFERGNEQFF. DNA of the CDR3: TGTGCCAGCAGCCAAGCTTTCGAGCGGGGGAATGAGCAGTTCTTC.

The chain joins TRBV5-1 to TRBJ2-7, with TRBD1 as a possible D gene (6 bases). Trimming removed 4 bases from V and 7 bases from J, with 18 bases in between. Germline V gene sequence: CDR1 SGHRS, CDR2 YFSETQ. The CDR3 is 14 residues long. DNA of the CDR3: TGCGCCAGCAGCGGGGGCCCCGCAAGCAATGAGCAGTACTTC. Amino acid sequence: CASSGGPASNEQYF.

This clonotype was detected only once. The genes are TRBV29-1 and TRBJ1-4, with D hard to call. V shed 0 bases and J shed 4 bases, with 12 bases lying between them. There are 15 residues in the CDR3. Germline V gene sequence: CDR1 SQVTM, CDR2 ANQGSEA. CDR3 protein: CSVEDLGSLNEKLFF. The CDR3 DNA sequence: TGCAGCGTTGAAGATTTGGGCAGCCTTAATGAAAAACTGTTTTTT. The full variable domain, completed using reference TRBV29-1 and TRBJ1-4, is SAVISQKPSRDICQRGTSLTIQCQVDSQVTMMFWYRQQPGQSLTLIATANQGSEATYESGFVIDKFPISRPNLTFSTLTVSNMSPEDSSIYLCSVEDLGSLNEKLFFGSGTQLSVL.

The chain recombines TRBV28 with TRBJ2-1; D not certain. This CDR3 spans 14 amino acids. Deletions cut 1 base from V and 7 bases from J, with 11 bases between. Germline assignment: CDR1 MDHEN and CDR2 SYDVKM. CDR3 bases: TGTGCCAGCAGTTTATCCATTAGCAGGAATGAGCAGTTCTTC. This gives the protein CASSLSISRNEQFF.

This clonotype came up a few times. V and J are TRBV18 and TRBJ1-2; no reliable D call. The CDR3 has 15 residues. Trimming took off 2 bases at V and 3 bases at J, with 13 bases between the two ends. In germline, CDR1 is KGHSH, CDR2 LQKENI. The DNA of the CDR3 is TGTGCCAGCTCACCAGAACACGAGAGTTACTATGGCTACACCTTC. This translates into CASSPEHESYYGYTF.

V is TRBV20-1 and J is TRBJ1-6, with D perhaps matching TRBD1 (6 bases). Germline V gene sequence: CDR1 DFQATT, CDR2 SNEGSKA (reference sequence). The ends were cut back, 6 bases at V and 7 bases at J, with 16 bases in the middle. The CDR3 is 14 amino acids. The CDR3 sequence is CSAEGGRGNSPLHF. The CDR3 bases are TGCAGTGCCGAGGGGGGTCGGGGGAATTCACCCCTCCACTTT.

The chain has TRBV10-3 and TRBJ1-2; unclear D gene. This CDR3 region has 12 residues. V gave up 3 bases and J gave up 6 bases, with 8 bases separating them. Germline lookup yields CDR1 ENHRY and CDR2 SYGVKD. Here the CDR3 DNA reads TGTGCCATCAGTGACTCTAATCATGGCTACACCTTC. Protein product: CAISDSNHGYTF.

In its sample, this clonotype was seen many times. The V call is TRBV29-1, the J call TRBJ2-1, with 15 positions matching TRBD2. This CDR3 comprises 13 residues. CDR1 SQVTM and CDR2 ANQGSEA come from the germline V gene. The ends lost 6 bases at V and 9 bases at J; junction bases unmatched: 3. The CDR3 region is CSVLGLAGGEQFF. For the CDR3, the DNA is TGCAGCGTCCTGGGACTAGCGGGAGGTGAGCAGTTCTTC.

The table lists this clonotype with a few counts. V usage is TRBV29-1 and J usage is TRBJ2-7; tentatively, D is TRBD2 (6 bases). The J call may not be correct, given that the DNA end is closer to TRBJ2-5. Germline V gene sequence: CDR1 SQVTM, CDR2 ANQGSEA. The CDR3 has 14 residues. Here the CDR3 DNA reads TGCAGCGTTCCCACGGTGGGGGGTGGAGAGACCCAGTACTTC. Protein product: CSVPTVGGGETQYF.

The rearrangement uses TRBV7-9 and TRBJ1-2; D gene ambiguous. V lost 0 bases to trimming and J lost 5 bases, with 7 bases between them. This CDR3 region has 13 residues. Germline CDR1 SEHNR, CDR2 FQNEAQ (reference sequence). Here the CDR3 DNA reads TGTGCCAGCAGCTTAGCAGCAACTTATGGCTACACCTTC. Encoded protein: CASSLAATYGYTF.

The J gene is TRBJ2-5, the V gene TRBV5-1; possible D gene TRBD1, 6 bases. Germline V gives CDR1 SGHRS, CDR2 YFSETQ. V lost 0 bases and J 11 bases, leaving 20 bases between the germline ends. The CDR3 is 15 residues long. CDR3 DNA: TGCGCCAGCAGCTTGGATACAGGGTTATCCTACAAGCAGTACTTC. Translation gives CASSLDTGLSYKQYF.

This chain connects TRBV6-2 or TRBV6-3 to TRBJ1-1; 8 bases fit TRBD1. This CDR3 contains 13 residues. Unmatched junction bases numbered 4, after V lost 6 bases and J lost 4 bases. Per the germline V gene, CDR1 is MNHEY and CDR2 is SVGEGT. The CDR3 sequence is CASRRDRGTEAFF. The CDR3 bases are TGTGCCAGCAGGAGAGACAGGGGCACTGAAGCTTTCTTT.

Comments on this clonotype: A clone one base away is much larger, so this may be a read error. The genes are TRBV27 and TRBJ2-7; 7 positions agree with TRBD2. J lost 7 bases, V lost 6 bases, and 15 bases had no gene match. CDR1 is MNHEY and CDR2 is SMNVEV in the germline V gene (reference sequence). The CDR3 runs to 15 residues. This chain's CDR3 is CASRKLAILYNEQYF. The CDR3 DNA follows: TGTGCCAGCAGAAAACTAGCGATCCTCTACAATGAGCAGTACTTC.

The gene calls are TRBV9 and TRBJ1-1; tentatively, D is TRBD1 (5 bases). Germline CDR1 and CDR2: SGDLS and YYNGEE. Trimming shortened V by 0 bases and J by 3 bases, and 15 bases separated the two germline ends. CDR3 length: 16 amino acids. CDR3 DNA sequence: TGTGCCAGCAGCGTAGGGGACGGTTCGTGGTACACTGAAGCTTTCTTT. Protein: CASSVGDGSWYTEAFF. Based on the CDR3 plus reference TRBV9 and TRBJ1-1, the full variable domain is DSGVTQTPKHLITATGQRVTLRCSPRSGDLSVYWYQQSLDQGLQFLIQYYNGEERAKGNILERFSAQQFPDLHSELNLSSLELGDSALYFCASSVGDGSWYTEAFFGQGTRLTVV.

The chain carries TRBV7-9 and TRBJ2-5; no reliable D call. The V end was cut by 1 base, the J end by 4 bases, with 7 bases between. The CDR3 spans 13 residues. Germline lookup yields CDR1 SEHNR and CDR2 FQNEAQ (reference sequence). This CDR3 is CASSLEGLETQYF. The CDR3 DNA reads as TGTGCCAGCAGCTTAGAAGGTTTAGAGACCCAGTACTTC.

V and J are TRBV20-1 and TRBJ2-5; 11 bases align to TRBD1. Near its end, the DNA agrees better with TRBJ2-7, so the J call may be wrong. Germline-derived CDR1 and CDR2 are DFQATT and SNEGSKA (reference sequence). The length of the CDR3 is 16 residues. The CDR3 loop is CSARDEGQGGGSEQYF. The CDR3 nucleotides are TGCAGTGCTAGAGATGAGGGACAGGGGGGAGGTAGCGAGCAGTACTTC.

This clonotype was found once. A much larger clone differs from this one at a single base, so this may be a read error. The V call is TRBV29-1, the J call TRBJ2-1; 7 bases fit TRBD2. In germline, CDR1 is SQVTM, CDR2 ANQGSEA. The CDR3 totals 13 residues. V shed 6 bases and J 13 bases; nucleotides not matched to a gene: 15. The CDR3 DNA follows: TGCAGCGTGGACACGGGGGGTCGAGAGACCCAGTTCTTC. It specifies CSVDTGGRETQFF.

The V call is TRBV7-9, the J call TRBJ2-5; 7 bases are shared with TRBD1. The germline CDR1 and CDR2 sequences are SEHNR and FQNEAQ (reference sequence). The CDR3 is 16 residues long. Germline trimming cut 4 bases from V and 5 bases from J; bases unmatched to any gene: 13. The CDR3 sequence is CASSSSLLRQGETQYF. The CDR3 DNA sequence: TGTGCCAGCAGCTCATCACTATTGAGACAGGGCGAGACCCAGTACTTC.

The V gene is TRBV7-6, the J gene TRBJ2-1; D not resolved. Trimming left V 1 base short and J 1 base short, with 8 bases between. Germline V CDR1 and CDR2: SGHVS, FNYEAQ. CDR3 length equals 15 residues. The CDR3 bases are TGTGCCAGCAGCTTAGAAGTTAGTTCCTACAATGAGCAGTTCTTC. It yields the protein CASSLEVSSYNEQFF.

In this sample, this clonotype turned up once. The chain joins TRBV6-1 to TRBJ2-3; TRBD2 aligns across 7 bases. Germline values: CDR1 MNHNS, CDR2 SASEGT. The trim removed 8 bases at V and 0 bases at J, leaving 5 bases unmatched. The CDR3 runs to 14 residues. Here the CDR3 DNA reads TGTGCCAGCCGTAGCGGGCACAGCACAGATACGCAGTATTTT. This gives the protein CASRSGHSTDTQYF.

The genes are TRBV4-3 and TRBJ2-7; D remains unclear. The V end was cut by 3 bases, the J end by 0 bases, with 9 bases between. The CDR3 spans 14 residues. Germline CDR1 LGHNA, CDR2 YSLEER. The CDR3 coding sequence is TGCGCCAGCAGCCAGAGCTCGTTCTCCTACGAGCAGTACTTC. Translation gives CASSQSSFSYEQYF.

This clonotype was detected a few times. The chain uses TRBV7-4 and TRBJ2-5; D call uncertain. Trimming removed 2 bases at V and 1 base at J, with 8 bases between. Germline CDR1 SGHVT, CDR2 SQSDAQ. This CDR3 region has 14 residues. CDR3 region: CASSLQYSQETQYF. CDR3 nucleotides: TGTGCCAGCAGCTTACAGTACAGCCAAGAGACCCAGTACTTC.